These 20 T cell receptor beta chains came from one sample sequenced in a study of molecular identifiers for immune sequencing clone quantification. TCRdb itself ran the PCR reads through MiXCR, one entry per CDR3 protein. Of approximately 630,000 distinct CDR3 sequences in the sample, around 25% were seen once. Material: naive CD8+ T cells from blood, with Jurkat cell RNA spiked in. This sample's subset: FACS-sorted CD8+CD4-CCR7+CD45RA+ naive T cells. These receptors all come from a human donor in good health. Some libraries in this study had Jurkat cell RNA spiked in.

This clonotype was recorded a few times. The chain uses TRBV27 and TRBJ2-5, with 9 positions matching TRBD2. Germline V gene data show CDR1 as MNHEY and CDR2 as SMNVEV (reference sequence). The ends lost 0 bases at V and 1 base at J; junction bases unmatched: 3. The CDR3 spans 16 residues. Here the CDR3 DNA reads TGTGCCAGCAGTTTATCGGCTAGCGGGACCCAAGAGACCCAGTACTTC. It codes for CASSLSASGTQETQYF.

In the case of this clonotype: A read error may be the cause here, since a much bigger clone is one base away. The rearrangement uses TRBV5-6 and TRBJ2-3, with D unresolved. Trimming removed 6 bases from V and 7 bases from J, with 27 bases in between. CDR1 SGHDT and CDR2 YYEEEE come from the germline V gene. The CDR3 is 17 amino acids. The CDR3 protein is CASTLGPSYASENTQYF. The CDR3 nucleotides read TGTGCCAGCACCCTTGGCCCCTCCTACGCCTCCGAAAATACGCAGTATTTT.

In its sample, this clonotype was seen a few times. DNA for the CDR3: TGTGCCAGTACCACCGGACGGGGGTACCAAGAGACCCAGTACTTC. Protein sequence: CASTTGRGYQETQYF. This rearrangement joins TRBV19 to TRBJ2-5; TRBD2 is a possible D gene (6 bases). The CDR3 length is 15 residues. Germline V gene data show CDR1 as LNHDA and CDR2 as SQIVND (reference sequence). V shed 7 bases and J shed 0 bases, with 15 bases lying between them. Full variable domain (missing parts from reference TRBV19 and TRBJ2-5): DGGITQSPKYLFRKEGQNVTLSCEQNLNHDAMYWYRQDPGQGLRLIYYSQIVNDFQKGDIAEGYSVSREKKESFPLTVTSAQKNPTAFYLCASTTGRGYQETQYFGPGTRLLVL.

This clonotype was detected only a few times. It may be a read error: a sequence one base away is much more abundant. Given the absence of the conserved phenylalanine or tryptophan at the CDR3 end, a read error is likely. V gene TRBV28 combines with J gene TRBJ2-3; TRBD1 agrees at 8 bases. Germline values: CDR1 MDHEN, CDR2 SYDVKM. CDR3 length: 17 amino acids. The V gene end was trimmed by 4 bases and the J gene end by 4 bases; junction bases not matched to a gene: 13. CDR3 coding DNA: TGTGCCAGCAGTTCCGACAGGGGTCTCGTTCATTCAGATACGCAGTATCTT. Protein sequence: CASSSDRGLVHSDTQYL.

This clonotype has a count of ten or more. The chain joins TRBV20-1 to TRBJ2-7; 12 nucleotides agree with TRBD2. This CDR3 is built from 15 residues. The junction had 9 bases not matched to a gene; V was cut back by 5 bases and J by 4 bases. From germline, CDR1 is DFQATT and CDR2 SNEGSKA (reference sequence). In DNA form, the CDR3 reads TGCAGTGCTCCAACGACTAGCGGGAGTCGGTACGAGCAGTACTTC. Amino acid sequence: CSAPTTSGSRYEQYF.

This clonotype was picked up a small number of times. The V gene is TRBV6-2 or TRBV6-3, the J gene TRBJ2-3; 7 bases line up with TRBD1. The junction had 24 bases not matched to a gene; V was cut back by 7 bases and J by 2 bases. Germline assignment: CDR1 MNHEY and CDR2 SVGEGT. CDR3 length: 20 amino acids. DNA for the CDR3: TGTGCCAGCACCCAGTCTCGACCCGTAGTCGTAGGGGGCATCACAGATACGCAGTATTTT. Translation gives CASTQSRPVVVGGITDTQYF.

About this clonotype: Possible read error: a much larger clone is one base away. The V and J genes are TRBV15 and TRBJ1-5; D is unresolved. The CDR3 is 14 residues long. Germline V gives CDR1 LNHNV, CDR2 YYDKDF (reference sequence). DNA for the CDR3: TGTACCACCAGCAGAGCCCAGAGCAATCAGCCCCAGCATTTT. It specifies CTTSRAQSNQPQHF.

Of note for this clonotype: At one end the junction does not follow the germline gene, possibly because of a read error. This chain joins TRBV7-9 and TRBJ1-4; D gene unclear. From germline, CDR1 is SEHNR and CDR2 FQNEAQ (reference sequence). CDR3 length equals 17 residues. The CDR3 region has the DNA TGTGCCAGCAGCTTCCCTCGGCAGGCAACAACTAATGAACAACTGTTTTTT. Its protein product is CASSFPRQATTNEQLFF.

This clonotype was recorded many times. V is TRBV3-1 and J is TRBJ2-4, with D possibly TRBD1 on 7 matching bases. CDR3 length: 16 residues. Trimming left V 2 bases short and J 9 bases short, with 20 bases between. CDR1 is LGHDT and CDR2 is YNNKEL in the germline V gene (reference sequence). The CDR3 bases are TGTGCCAGCAGCCAATCTCATGCAGGGGGGCAGGTCATTCAGTACTTC. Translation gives CASSQSHAGGQVIQYF.

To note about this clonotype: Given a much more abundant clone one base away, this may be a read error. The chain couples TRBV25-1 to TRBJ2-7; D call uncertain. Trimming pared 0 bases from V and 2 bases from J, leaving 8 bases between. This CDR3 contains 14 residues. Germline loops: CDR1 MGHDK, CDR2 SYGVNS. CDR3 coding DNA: TGTGCCAGCAGTGAATATGGCGAAACCTACGAGCAGTACTTC. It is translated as CASSEYGETYEQYF.

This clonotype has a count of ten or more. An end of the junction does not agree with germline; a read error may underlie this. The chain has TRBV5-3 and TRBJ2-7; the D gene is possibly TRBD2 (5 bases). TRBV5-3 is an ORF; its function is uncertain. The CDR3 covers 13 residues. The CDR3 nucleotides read TGTGCCAGCAGCTTGGGATCTCCGGGGGAGCAGTACTTC. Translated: CASSLGSPGEQYF.

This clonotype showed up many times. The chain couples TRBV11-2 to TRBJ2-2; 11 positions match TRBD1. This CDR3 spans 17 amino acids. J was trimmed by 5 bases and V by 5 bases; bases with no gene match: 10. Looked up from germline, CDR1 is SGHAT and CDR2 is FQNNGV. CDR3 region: CASSAGQGAVGTGELFF. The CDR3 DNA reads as TGTGCCAGCAGCGCCGGACAGGGGGCGGTAGGAACCGGGGAGCTGTTTTTT.

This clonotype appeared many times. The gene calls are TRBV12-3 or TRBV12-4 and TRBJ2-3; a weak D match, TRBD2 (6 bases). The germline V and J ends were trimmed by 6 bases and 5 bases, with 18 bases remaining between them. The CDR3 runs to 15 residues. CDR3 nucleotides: TGTGCCAGCAGCCCTTCCGGAGGGCGATTAGATACGCAGTATTTT. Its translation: CASSPSGGRLDTQYF.

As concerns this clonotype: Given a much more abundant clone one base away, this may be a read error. Written as DNA, the CDR3 is TGTGCCAGCAGTGCGGGCCCCTTGACTAGCGGGGGAAACACAGATACGCGGTATTTT. It yields the protein CASSAGPLTSGGNTDTRYF. V usage is TRBV12-3 or TRBV12-4 and J usage is TRBJ2-3, with 12 positions matching TRBD2. The length of the CDR3 is 19 residues.

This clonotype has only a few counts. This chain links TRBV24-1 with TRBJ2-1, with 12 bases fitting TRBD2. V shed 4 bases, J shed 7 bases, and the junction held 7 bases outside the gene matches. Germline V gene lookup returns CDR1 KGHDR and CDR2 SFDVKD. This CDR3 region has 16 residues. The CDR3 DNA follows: TGTGCCACCAGTGACTGGACTAGCGGGGTTGGTAATGAGCAGTTCTTC. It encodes CATSDWTSGVGNEQFF.

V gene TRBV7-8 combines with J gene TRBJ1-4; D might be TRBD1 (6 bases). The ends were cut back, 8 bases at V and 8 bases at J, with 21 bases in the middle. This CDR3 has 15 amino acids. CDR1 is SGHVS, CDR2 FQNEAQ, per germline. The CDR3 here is CASGPTGILYEKLFF. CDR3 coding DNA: TGTGCCAGCGGCCCAACAGGGATTTTATACGAAAAACTGTTTTTT.

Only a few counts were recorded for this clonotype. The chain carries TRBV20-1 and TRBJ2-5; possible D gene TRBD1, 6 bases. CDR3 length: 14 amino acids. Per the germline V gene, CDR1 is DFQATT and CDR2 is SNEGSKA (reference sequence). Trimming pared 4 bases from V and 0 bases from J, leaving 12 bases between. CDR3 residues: CSATDRTYQETQYF. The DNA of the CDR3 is TGCAGTGCTACGGACAGAACGTACCAAGAGACCCAGTACTTC.

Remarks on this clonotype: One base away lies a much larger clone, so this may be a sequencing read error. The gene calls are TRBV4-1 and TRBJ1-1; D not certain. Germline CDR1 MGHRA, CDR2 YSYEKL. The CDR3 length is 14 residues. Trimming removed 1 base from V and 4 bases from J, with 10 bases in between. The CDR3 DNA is TGCGCCAGCAGCCAAGGACTGGGGTTCACTGAAGCTTTCTTT. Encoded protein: CASSQGLGFTEAFF.

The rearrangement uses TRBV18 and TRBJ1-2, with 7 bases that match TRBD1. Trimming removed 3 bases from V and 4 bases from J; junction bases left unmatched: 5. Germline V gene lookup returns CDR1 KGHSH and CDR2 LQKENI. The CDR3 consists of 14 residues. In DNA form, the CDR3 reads TGTGCCAGCTCACCCCCGGGACAGCCCTATGGCTACACCTTC. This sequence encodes CASSPPGQPYGYTF.

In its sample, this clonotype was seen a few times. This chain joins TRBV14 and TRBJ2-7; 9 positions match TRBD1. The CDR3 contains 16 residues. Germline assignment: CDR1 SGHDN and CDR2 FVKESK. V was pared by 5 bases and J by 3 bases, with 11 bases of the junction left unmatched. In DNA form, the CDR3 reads TGTGCCAGCAGCATCTCGCGGACAGGGGTTAACTACGAGCAGTACTTC. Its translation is CASSISRTGVNYEQYF.